This TCR beta chain was observed in a study of CD8 T cells in ankylosing spondylitis. TCRdb processed the 5' RACE reads anew with MiXCR; each CDR3 protein has one entry. The data hold about 240,000 distinct CDR3 sequences, with about 10% observed a single time. This clonotype was seen ten or more times. Input material: blood, either unsorted or a sorted T cell fraction (not recorded which). The sequence came from a male donor with ankylosing spondylitis or in good health (not recorded which).

The CDR3 loop reads CASSQGAFDRILDGDQPQHF. The CDR3 DNA follows: TGCGCCAGCAGTCAGGGGGCATTCGACAGGATCTTGGATGGCGATCAGCCCCAGCATTTT. The rearrangement uses TRBV23-1 and TRBJ1-5, with D perhaps TRBD1 (6 bases). TRBV23-1 is classed as an ORF, of uncertain function. The CDR3 loop spans 20 amino acids. Trimming took off 3 bases at V and 5 bases at J, with 29 bases between the two ends.